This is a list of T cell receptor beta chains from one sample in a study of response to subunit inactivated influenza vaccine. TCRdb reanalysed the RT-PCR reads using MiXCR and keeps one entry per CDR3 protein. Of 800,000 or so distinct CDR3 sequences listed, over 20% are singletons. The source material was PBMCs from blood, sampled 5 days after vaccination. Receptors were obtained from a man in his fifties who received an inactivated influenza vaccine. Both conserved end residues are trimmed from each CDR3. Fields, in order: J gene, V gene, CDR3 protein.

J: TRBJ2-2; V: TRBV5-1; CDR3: ASSLGYGRTNTGELF
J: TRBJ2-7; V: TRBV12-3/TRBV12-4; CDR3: ASSPYRTAYEQY
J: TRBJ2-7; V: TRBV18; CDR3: ASSPTKNGYEQY
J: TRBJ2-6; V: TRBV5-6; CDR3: ASRGVSGANVLT
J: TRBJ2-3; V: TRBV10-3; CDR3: ASRPGSTDTQY
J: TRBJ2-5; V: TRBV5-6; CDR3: ASSFQNQETQY
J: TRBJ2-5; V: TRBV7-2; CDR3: ASSRGQGRVETQY
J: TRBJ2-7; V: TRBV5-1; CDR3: ASSFVLAGPSYEQY
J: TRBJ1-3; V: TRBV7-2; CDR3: ASSSTGTSGNTIY
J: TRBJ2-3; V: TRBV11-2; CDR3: ASSLEQVTADTQY
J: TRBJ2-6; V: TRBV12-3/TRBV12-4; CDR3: ASSLSGSGANVLT
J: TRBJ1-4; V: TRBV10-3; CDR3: AISESDTTNEKLF
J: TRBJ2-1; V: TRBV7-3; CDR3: ASSLSSGANEQF
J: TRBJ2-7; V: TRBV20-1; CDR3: SAKRSGQGGEQY
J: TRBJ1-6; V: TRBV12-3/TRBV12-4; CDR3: ASGQGYSPLH
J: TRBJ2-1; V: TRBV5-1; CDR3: ASSLDGTEYNEQF